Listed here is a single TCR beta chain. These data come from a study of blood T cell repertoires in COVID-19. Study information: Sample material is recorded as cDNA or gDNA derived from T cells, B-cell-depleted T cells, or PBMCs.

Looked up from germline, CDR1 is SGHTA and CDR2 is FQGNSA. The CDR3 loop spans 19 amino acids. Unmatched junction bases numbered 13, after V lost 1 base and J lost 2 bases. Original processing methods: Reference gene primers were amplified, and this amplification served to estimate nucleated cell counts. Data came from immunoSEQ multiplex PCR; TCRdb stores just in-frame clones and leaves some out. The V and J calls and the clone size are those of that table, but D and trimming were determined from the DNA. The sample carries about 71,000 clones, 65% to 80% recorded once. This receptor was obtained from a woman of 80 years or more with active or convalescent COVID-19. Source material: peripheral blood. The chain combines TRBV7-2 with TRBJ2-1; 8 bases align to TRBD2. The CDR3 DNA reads TGTGCCAGCAGCTTAGGTCTAATAAGGTGGCGGGGGGCCTACAATGAGCAGTTCTTC. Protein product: CASSLGLIRWRGAYNEQFF.